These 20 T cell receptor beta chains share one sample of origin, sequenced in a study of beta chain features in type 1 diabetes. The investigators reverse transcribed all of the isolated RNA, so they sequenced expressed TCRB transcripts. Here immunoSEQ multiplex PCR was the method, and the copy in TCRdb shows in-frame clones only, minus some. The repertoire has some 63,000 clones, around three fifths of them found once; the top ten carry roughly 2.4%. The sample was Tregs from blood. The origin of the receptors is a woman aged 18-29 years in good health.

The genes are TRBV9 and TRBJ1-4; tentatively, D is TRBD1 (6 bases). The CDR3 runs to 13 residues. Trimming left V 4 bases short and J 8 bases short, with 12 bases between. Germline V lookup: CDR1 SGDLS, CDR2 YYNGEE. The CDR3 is CASSLTQGEKLFF. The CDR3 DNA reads TGTGCCAGCAGCCTCACTCAGGGGGAAAAACTGTTTTTT.

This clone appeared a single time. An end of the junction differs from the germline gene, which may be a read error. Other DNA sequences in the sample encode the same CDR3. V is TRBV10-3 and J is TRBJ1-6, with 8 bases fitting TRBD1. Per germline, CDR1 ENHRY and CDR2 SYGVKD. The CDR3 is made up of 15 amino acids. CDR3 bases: TGTGCCATCAGTGAGTGGACAGGGTGGAATTCCCCCCTCCACTTT. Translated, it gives CAISEWTGWNSPLHF.

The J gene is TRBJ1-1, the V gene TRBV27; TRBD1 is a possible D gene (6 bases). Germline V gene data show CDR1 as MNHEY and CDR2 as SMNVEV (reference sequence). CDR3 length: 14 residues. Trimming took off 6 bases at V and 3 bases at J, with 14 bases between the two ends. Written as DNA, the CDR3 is TGTGCCAGCAGCCCGACGAGGGGGTACACTGAAGCTTTCTTT. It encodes CASSPTRGYTEAFF.

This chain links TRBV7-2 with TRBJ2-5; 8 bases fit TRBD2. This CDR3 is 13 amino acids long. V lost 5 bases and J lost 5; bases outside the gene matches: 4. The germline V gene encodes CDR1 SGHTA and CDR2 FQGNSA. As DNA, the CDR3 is TGTGCCAGCAGCGTCGAGCGGGGGGAGACCCAGTACTTC. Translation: CASSVERGETQYF.

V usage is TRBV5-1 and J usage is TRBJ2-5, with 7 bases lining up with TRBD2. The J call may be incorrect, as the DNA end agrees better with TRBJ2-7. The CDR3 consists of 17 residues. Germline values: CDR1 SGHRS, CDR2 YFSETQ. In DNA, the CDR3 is TGCGCCAGCAGCTTGGGGGGCAGCGGGGAGATACCCTACGAGCAGTACTTC. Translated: CASSLGGSGEIPYEQYF.

In nucleotides, the CDR3 is TGTGCCAGTAGTATAGGGGGGGGAGGCAGGGAGAGGGAGACCCAGTACTTC. Its protein is CASSIGGGGRERETQYF. V and J are TRBV19 and TRBJ2-5, with 7 bases that match TRBD2. The length of the CDR3 is 17 residues. The V gene end was trimmed by 1 base and the J gene end by 5 bases; junction bases not matched to a gene: 13. Germline assignment: CDR1 LNHDA and CDR2 SQIVND (reference sequence).

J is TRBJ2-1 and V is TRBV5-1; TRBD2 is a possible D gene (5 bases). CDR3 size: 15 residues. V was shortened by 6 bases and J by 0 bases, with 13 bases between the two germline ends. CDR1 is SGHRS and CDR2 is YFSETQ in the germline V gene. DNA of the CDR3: TGCGCCAGCACTGCTAGCCTCAGCTCCTACAATGAGCAGTTCTTC. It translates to CASTASLSSYNEQFF.

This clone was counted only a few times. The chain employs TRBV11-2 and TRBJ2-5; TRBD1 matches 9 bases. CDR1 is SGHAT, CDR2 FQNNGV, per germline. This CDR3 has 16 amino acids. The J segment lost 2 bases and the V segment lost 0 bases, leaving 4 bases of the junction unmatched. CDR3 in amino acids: CASSLEGTGKQETQYF. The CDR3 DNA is TGTGCCAGCAGCTTAGAAGGGACAGGGAAACAAGAGACCCAGTACTTC.

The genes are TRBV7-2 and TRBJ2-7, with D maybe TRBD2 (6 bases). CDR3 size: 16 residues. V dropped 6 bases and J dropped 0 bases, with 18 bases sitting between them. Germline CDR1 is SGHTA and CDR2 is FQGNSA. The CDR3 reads CASRRTGDPSSYEQYF. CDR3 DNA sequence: TGTGCCAGCAGGAGAACGGGGGACCCGAGCTCCTACGAGCAGTACTTC.

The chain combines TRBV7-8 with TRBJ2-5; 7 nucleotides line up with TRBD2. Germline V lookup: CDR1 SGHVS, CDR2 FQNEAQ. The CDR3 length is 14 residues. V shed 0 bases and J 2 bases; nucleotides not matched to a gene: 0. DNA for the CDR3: TGTGCCAGCAGCTTAGCCGGGGGGCAAGAGACCCAGTACTTC. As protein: CASSLAGGQETQYF.

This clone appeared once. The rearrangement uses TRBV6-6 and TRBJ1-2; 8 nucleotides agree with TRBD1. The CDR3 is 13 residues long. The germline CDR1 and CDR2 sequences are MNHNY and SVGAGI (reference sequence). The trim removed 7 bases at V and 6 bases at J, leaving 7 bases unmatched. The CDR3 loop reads CASNRQGQDGYTF. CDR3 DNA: TGTGCCAGCAACCGACAGGGGCAGGATGGCTACACCTTC.

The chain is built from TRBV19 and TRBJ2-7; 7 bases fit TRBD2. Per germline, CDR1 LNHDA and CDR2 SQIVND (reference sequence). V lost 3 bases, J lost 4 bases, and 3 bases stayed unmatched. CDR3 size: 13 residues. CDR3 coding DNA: TGTGCCAGTAGTATCCCCGGGAGGTACGAGCAGTACTTC. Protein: CASSIPGRYEQYF.

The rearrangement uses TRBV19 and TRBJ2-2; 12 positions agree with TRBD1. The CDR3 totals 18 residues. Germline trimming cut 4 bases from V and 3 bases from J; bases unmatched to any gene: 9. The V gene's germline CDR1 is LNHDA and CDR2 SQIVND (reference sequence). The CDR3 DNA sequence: TGTGCCAGTAGTAGGGGAGAGGGACAGGGGGCGTACACCGGGGAGCTGTTTTTT. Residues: CASSRGEGQGAYTGELFF.

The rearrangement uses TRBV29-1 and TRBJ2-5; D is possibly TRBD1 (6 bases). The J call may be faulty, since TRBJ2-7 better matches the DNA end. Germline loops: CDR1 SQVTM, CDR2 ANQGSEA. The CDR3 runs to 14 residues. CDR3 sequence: CSVDTGFNSYEQYF. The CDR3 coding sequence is TGCAGCGTTGATACAGGGTTCAACTCCTACGAGCAGTACTTC.

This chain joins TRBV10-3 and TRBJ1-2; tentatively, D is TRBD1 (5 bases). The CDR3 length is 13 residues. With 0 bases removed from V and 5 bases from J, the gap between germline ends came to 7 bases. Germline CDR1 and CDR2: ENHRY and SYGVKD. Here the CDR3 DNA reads TGTGCCATCAGTGAGTCAGCAGGGTATGGCTACACCTTC. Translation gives CAISESAGYGYTF.

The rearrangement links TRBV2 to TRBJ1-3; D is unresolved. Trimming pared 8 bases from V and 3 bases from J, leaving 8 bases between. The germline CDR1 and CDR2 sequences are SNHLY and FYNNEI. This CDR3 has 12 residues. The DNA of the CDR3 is TGTGCCAGCCGGGAGATTGGAAACACCATATATTTT. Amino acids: CASREIGNTIYF. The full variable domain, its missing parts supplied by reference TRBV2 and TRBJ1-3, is EPEVTQTPSHQVTQMGQEVILRCVPISNHLYFYWYRQILGQKVEFLVSFYNNEISEKSEIFDDQFSVERPDGSNFTLKIRSTKLEDSAMYFCASREIGNTIYFGEGSWLTVV.

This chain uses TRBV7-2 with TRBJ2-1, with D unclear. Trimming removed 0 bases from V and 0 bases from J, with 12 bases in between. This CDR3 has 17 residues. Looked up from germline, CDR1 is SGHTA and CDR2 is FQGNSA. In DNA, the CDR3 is TGTGCCAGCAGCTTAGCACCAGGAACAATCTCCTACAATGAGCAGTTCTTC. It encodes CASSLAPGTISYNEQFF.

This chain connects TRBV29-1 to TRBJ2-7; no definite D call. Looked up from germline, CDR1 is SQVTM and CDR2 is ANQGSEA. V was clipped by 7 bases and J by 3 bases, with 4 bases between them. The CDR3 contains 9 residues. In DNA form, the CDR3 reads TGCAGCGAGAGCTACGAGCAGTACTTC. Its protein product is CSESYEQYF.

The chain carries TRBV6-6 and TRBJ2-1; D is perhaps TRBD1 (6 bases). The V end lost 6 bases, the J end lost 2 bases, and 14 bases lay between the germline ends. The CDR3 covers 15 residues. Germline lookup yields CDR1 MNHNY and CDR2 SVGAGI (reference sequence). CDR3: CASRPSAGAYNEQFF. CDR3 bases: TGTGCCAGCAGACCCTCCGCAGGGGCCTACAATGAGCAGTTCTTC.

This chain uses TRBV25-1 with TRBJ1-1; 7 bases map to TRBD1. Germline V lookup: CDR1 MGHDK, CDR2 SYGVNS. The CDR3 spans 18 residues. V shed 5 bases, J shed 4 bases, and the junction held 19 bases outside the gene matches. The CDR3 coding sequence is TGTGCCAGCAGTAACTACAGGGGTGGTGAGGCCATCATCACTGAAGCTTTCTTT. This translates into CASSNYRGGEAIITEAFF.